This entry lists 26 T cell receptor beta chains sequenced from one sample in a study of shared clonotypes between healthy human individuals. The assay was immunoSEQ multiplex PCR, and TCRdb's table has in-frame clones only and misses some. The repertoire consists of about 960,000 clones, with more than 75% occurring once and the leading ten covering around 1.5%. Sequencing used memory CD4+ T cells sorted from blood. This sample's subset: CD45RA-negative fraction. The receptors come from a man between 18 and 29 years old in good health.

This clone was detected only a few times. The chain combines TRBV7-9 with TRBJ1-1; 8 bases are a match to TRBD1. The CDR3 has 15 residues. Trimming at V came to 5 bases and at J to 6 bases, leaving 11 bases not matched to a gene. The germline CDR1 and CDR2 sequences are SEHNR and FQNEAQ (reference sequence). The CDR3 loop reads CASSRQGPTRAEAFF. The DNA of the CDR3 is TGTGCCAGCAGCCGACAGGGGCCCACCCGGGCTGAAGCTTTCTTT.

The rearrangement joins TRBV5-6 to TRBJ1-3; D remains unclear. V lost 0 bases and J lost 4, with 8 bases in between. The CDR3 has 14 amino acids. CDR1 SGHDT and CDR2 YYEEEE come from the germline V gene. The CDR3 region is CASSLVRAGNTIYF. As DNA, the CDR3 is TGTGCCAGCAGCTTGGTTCGGGCAGGAAACACCATATATTTT.

The CDR3 here is CASTPPTGYEQYF. In DNA, the CDR3 is TGTGCCAGCACCCCGCCCACAGGGTACGAGCAGTACTTC. The rearrangement joins TRBV6-6 to TRBJ2-7; D is perhaps TRBD1 (6 bases). The CDR3 totals 13 residues. The germline gives CDR1 MNHNY, CDR2 SVGAGI (reference sequence). V lost 7 bases and J 4 bases, leaving 14 bases between the germline ends.

V gene TRBV18 combines with J gene TRBJ1-1, with 9 nucleotides matching TRBD1. Unmatched junction bases numbered 5, after V lost 5 bases and J lost 1 base. The germline gives CDR1 KGHSH, CDR2 LQKENI. CDR3 length: 15 residues. CDR3 bases: TGTGCCAGCTCATCAGGGACAGGGCAGAACACTGAAGCTTTCTTT. It translates to CASSSGTGQNTEAFF.

This clone has more than one count but fewer than ten. The rearrangement joins TRBV2 to TRBJ1-1; D gene unclear. From germline, CDR1 is SNHLY and CDR2 FYNNEI. V dropped 3 bases and J dropped 1 base, with 18 bases sitting between them. This CDR3 is built from 17 residues. The CDR3 nucleotides are TGTGCCAGCAGTGAGGGCAGGCGCCCTTTGGGGAACACTGAAGCTTTCTTT. Encoded protein: CASSEGRRPLGNTEAFF.

The chain couples TRBV29-1 to TRBJ1-1, with TRBD1 matching 9 bases. The V and J ends lost 3 bases and 3 bases, in that order; junction bases with no gene match: 8. This CDR3 has 15 amino acids. Germline V gene data show CDR1 as SQVTM and CDR2 as ANQGSEA. CDR3 coding DNA: TGCAGCGTTGAGCACAGGGGGCAAGGGGACACTGAAGCTTTCTTT. Amino acids: CSVEHRGQGDTEAFF.

V and J are TRBV28 and TRBJ1-5; 9 nucleotides agree with TRBD1. Germline assignment: CDR1 MDHEN and CDR2 SYDVKM. V was pared by 8 bases and J by 0 bases, with 2 bases of the junction left unmatched. The CDR3 contains 14 residues. CDR3 amino acids: CASGTGISNQPQHF. In nucleotides, the CDR3 is TGTGCCAGCGGGACAGGGATTAGCAATCAGCCCCAGCATTTT. The whole variable domain, filled in from reference TRBV28 and TRBJ1-5, reads DVKVTQSSRYLVKRTGEKVFLECVQDMDHENMFWYRQDPGLGLRLIYFSYDVKMKEKGDIPEGYSVSREKKERFSLILESASTNQTSMYLCASGTGISNQPQHFGDGTRLSIL.

This chain links TRBV7-9 with TRBJ1-1, with D unresolved. The V gene lost 4 bases and the J gene lost 5 bases, with 8 bases spanning the gap. This CDR3 comprises 12 residues. Germline assignment: CDR1 SEHNR and CDR2 FQNEAQ (reference sequence). The CDR3 is CASSWEGTEAFF. In nucleotides, the CDR3 is TGTGCCAGCAGCTGGGAGGGTACTGAAGCTTTCTTT.

V gene TRBV7-9 combines with J gene TRBJ2-3, with TRBD1 as a possible D gene (5 bases). The germline V gene encodes CDR1 SEHNR and CDR2 FQNEAQ (reference sequence). This CDR3 has 13 amino acids. V was cut by 2 bases and J by 5 bases, with 8 bases left in between. CDR3 protein: CASSLMGRDTQYF. Written as DNA, the CDR3 is TGTGCCAGCAGCTTAATGGGGCGAGATACGCAGTATTTT. Variable domain in full (rest from reference TRBV7-9 and TRBJ2-3): DTGVSQNPRHKITKRGQNVTFRCDPISEHNRLYWYRQTLGQGPEFLTYFQNEAQLEKSRLLSDRFSAERPKGSFSTLEIQRTEQGDSAMYLCASSLMGRDTQYFGPGTRLTVL.

This chain joins TRBV30 and TRBJ1-5; D not resolved. The CDR3 spans 12 residues. CDR1 is GTSNPN, CDR2 SVGIG, per germline (reference sequence). V was trimmed by 2 bases and J by 3 bases, leaving 5 bases between them. The CDR3 loop reads CAWSLDNQPQHF. The CDR3 DNA reads TGTGCCTGGAGTTTGGACAATCAGCCCCAGCATTTT. The complete variable domain, with remaining parts taken from reference TRBV30 and TRBJ1-5, reads SQTIHQWPATLVQPVGSPLSLECTVEGTSNPNLYWYRQAAGRGLQLLFYSVGIGQISSEVPQNLSASRPQDRQFILSSKKLLLSDSGFYLCAWSLDNQPQHFGDGTRLSIL.

The table lists this clone with a few counts. V usage is TRBV7-2 and J usage is TRBJ1-2; tentatively, D is TRBD1 (6 bases). Germline V gene sequence: CDR1 SGHTA, CDR2 FQGNSA. Trimming took off 4 bases at V and 7 bases at J, with 13 bases between the two ends. The CDR3 is 13 residues long. CDR3 loop: CASSSRNRVGYTF. The CDR3 nucleotides read TGTGCCAGCAGCTCACGAAACAGGGTTGGCTACACCTTC. Based on the CDR3 plus reference TRBV7-2 and TRBJ1-2, the full variable domain is GAGVSQSPSNKVTEKGKDVELRCDPISGHTALYWYRQSLGQGLEFLIYFQGNSAPDKSGLPSDRFSAERTGGSVSTLTIQRTQQEDSAVYLCASSSRNRVGYTFGSGTRLTVV.

The rearrangement links TRBV7-8 to TRBJ1-5; D unclear. The length of the CDR3 is 12 residues. Per the germline V gene, CDR1 is SGHVS and CDR2 is FQNEAQ. Between the trimmed V and J ends, which lost 8 bases and 3 bases, there was a span of 8 bases. The CDR3 loop reads CASGLYNQPQHF. Here the CDR3 DNA reads TGTGCCAGCGGACTTTACAATCAGCCCCAGCATTTT.

CDR3 nucleotides: TGTGCCAGCAGGGGGGACACCTTCTCCTACGAGCAGTACTTC. It translates to CASRGDTFSYEQYF. This chain links TRBV2 with TRBJ2-7, with a possible D match to TRBD1 (6 bases). Between the trimmed V and J ends, which lost 6 bases and 0 bases, there was a span of 12 bases. Germline CDR1 SNHLY, CDR2 FYNNEI. The CDR3 is made up of 14 amino acids.

This clone has just a few counts. V is TRBV6-5 and J is TRBJ2-1, with 7 positions matching TRBD2. Trimming removed 6 bases from V and 9 bases from J; junction bases left unmatched: 8. Germline lookup yields CDR1 MNHEY and CDR2 SVGAGI. The CDR3 sequence is 13 residues long. CDR3: CASSLWAGAEQFF. CDR3 in DNA: TGTGCCAGCAGCCTCTGGGCGGGAGCTGAGCAGTTCTTC.

This chain joins TRBV11-2 and TRBJ1-1; a weak D match, TRBD1 (6 bases). The CDR3 extends over 14 amino acids. V lost 5 bases to trimming and J lost 4 bases, with 14 bases between them. Germline-derived CDR1 and CDR2 are SGHAT and FQNNGV. DNA for the CDR3: TGTGCCAGCAGCCCGGGGAGGGGGGGCACTGAAGCTTTCTTT. It translates to CASSPGRGGTEAFF.

This chain connects TRBV2 to TRBJ2-2, with 8 bases matching TRBD2. The CDR3 extends over 14 amino acids. J lost 6 bases, V lost 6 bases, and 6 bases had no gene match. Germline CDR1 is SNHLY and CDR2 is FYNNEI. In nucleotides, the CDR3 is TGTGCCAGCAGCTCCCCCGGGGGGGCCGGGGAGCTGTTTTTT. Amino acids: CASSSPGGAGELFF.

As for this clone: This same CDR3 is encoded by further DNA sequences in the sample. The CDR3 DNA reads TGTGCCTGGAGTGGACAGGGGTCTCAGCCCCAGCATTTT. It encodes CAWSGQGSQPQHF. The chain combines TRBV30 with TRBJ1-5; TRBD1 matches 8 bases. Germline CDR1 and CDR2: GTSNPN and SVGIG (reference sequence). The J segment lost 6 bases and the V segment lost 1 base, leaving 2 bases of the junction unmatched. The CDR3 has 13 residues.

This clone was counted ten times or more. The V and J genes are TRBV6-1 and TRBJ1-6; the D gene is possibly TRBD1 (6 bases). Germline loops: CDR1 MNHNS, CDR2 SASEGT. V was shortened by 4 bases and J by 7 bases, with 17 bases between the two germline ends. The CDR3 runs 16 residues. CDR3 DNA: TGTGCCAGCAGTGGGGGGTTTAACAGGGTGAATTCACCCCTCCACTTT. Protein: CASSGGFNRVNSPLHF.

This rearrangement joins TRBV2 to TRBJ2-3; D possibly corresponds to TRBD2 (7 bases). This CDR3 is built from 13 residues. Germline V CDR1 and CDR2: SNHLY, FYNNEI. The V end was cut by 7 bases, the J end by 4 bases, with 12 bases between. The CDR3 bases are TGTGCCAGCAAACAGGGAGGGTCAGATACGCAGTATTTT. This gives the protein CASKQGGSDTQYF.

Only one count was recorded for this clone. The chain links TRBV28 to TRBJ2-5; 8 nucleotides line up with TRBD2. The V gene's germline CDR1 is MDHEN and CDR2 SYDVKM. J lost 2 bases, V lost 4 bases, and 6 bases had no gene match. The CDR3 runs 15 residues. CDR3 in amino acids: CASSSQREKQETQYF. The CDR3 nucleotides are TGTGCCAGCAGTTCACAGCGGGAGAAACAAGAGACCCAGTACTTC.

This clone was found once. The rearrangement links TRBV5-1 to TRBJ2-6; D call uncertain. The CDR3 is 16 residues long. With 0 bases removed from V and 2 bases from J, the gap between germline ends came to 9 bases. The germline CDR1 and CDR2 sequences are SGHRS and YFSETQ. The CDR3 loop reads CASSLAGSTGANVLTF. CDR3 nucleotides: TGCGCCAGCAGCTTGGCCGGAAGTACTGGGGCCAACGTCCTGACTTTC.

The chain employs TRBV5-1 and TRBJ1-1; 7 positions match TRBD1. This CDR3 has 14 amino acids. Germline V gene sequence: CDR1 SGHRS, CDR2 YFSETQ. V shed 4 bases, J shed 2 bases, and the junction held 5 bases outside the gene matches. The CDR3, as DNA: TGCGCCAGCAGCACGGGACAGTCCAACACTGAAGCTTTCTTT. It specifies CASSTGQSNTEAFF.

CDR3 coding DNA: TGTGCCTGGGGTCTTGGGGGCTACACCTTC. This sequence encodes CAWGLGGYTF. The rearrangement joins TRBV30 to TRBJ1-2; D is unresolved. V was shortened by 5 bases and J by 8 bases, with 9 bases between the two germline ends. Per germline, CDR1 GTSNPN and CDR2 SVGIG (reference sequence). This CDR3 comprises 10 residues.

J is TRBJ2-1 and V is TRBV27; 7 bases are shared with TRBD2. There are 14 residues in the CDR3. Germline values: CDR1 MNHEY, CDR2 SMNVEV (reference sequence). With 9 bases clipped from V and 9 bases from J, the junction kept 14 bases outside the gene matches. Here the CDR3 reads CASQGEAGRGEQFF. The CDR3 nucleotides read TGTGCCAGTCAAGGGGAAGCGGGACGAGGTGAGCAGTTCTTC.

The chain links TRBV6-7 to TRBJ2-5; 9 bases align to TRBD2. TRBV6-7 belongs to the ORF category, with a function that is uncertain. J lost 2 bases, V lost 2 bases, and 9 bases had no gene match. CDR3 size: 17 residues. The CDR3 DNA sequence: TGTGCCAGCAGTTACAGGCAGCGGGGGGCCGTACAAGAGACCCAGTACTTC. Protein product: CASSYRQRGAVQETQYF.

Note on this clone: The conserved phenylalanine or tryptophan is not found at the CDR3 terminus, so this likely reflects a read error. The chain has TRBV5-1 and TRBJ2-7, with a weak D call TRBD1 (6 bases). V was pared by 0 bases and J by 3 bases, with 13 bases between. The CDR3 consists of 15 residues. Germline lookup yields CDR1 SGHRS and CDR2 YFSETQ. The CDR3 DNA is TGCGCCAGCAGCTTGGAGACAGGAAGTAACTACGAGCAGTACCTC. Residues: CASSLETGSNYEQYL.